These 29 T cell receptor beta chains were all obtained from the same sample, sequenced in a study of cytomegalovirus exposure and HLA in healthy donors. It was with 60 Vbeta and 13 Jbeta primers that the PCR ran. Sequencing was performed with immunoSEQ multiplex PCR; in TCRdb, only in-frame clones are kept and a portion is missing. The sample has more than 95,000 clones, 80% seen once. Specimen: PBMCs. The receptors were gathered from a man aged 25-40 years in good health and CMV-seropositive.

The chain carries TRBV10-3 and TRBJ1-1; D is possibly TRBD1 (6 bases). This CDR3 spans 16 amino acids. Trimming took 4 bases from V and 0 from J, leaving 15 bases between them. Germline V CDR1 and CDR2: ENHRY, SYGVKD. CDR3 residues: CAISGAGAKMNTEAFF. DNA of the CDR3: TGTGCCATCAGTGGCGCAGGGGCTAAAATGAACACTGAAGCTTTCTTT.

This clone has a single count. J is TRBJ2-5 and V is TRBV5-1; 9 bases map to TRBD2. Trimming cost V 1 base and J 2 bases; bases outside gene matches: 6. Germline V gene data show CDR1 as SGHRS and CDR2 as YFSETQ. This CDR3 has 16 amino acids. The CDR3 spells CASSLLAGGNQETQYF. CDR3 coding DNA: TGCGCCAGCAGCTTGTTGGCGGGGGGGAATCAAGAGACCCAGTACTTC.

The chain has TRBV7-3 and TRBJ2-3, with 7 bases lining up with TRBD1. The V segment lost 5 bases and the J segment 1 base; nucleotides outside the gene matches: 3. The germline CDR1 and CDR2 sequences are SGHTA and FQGTGA. This CDR3 is built from 14 residues. CDR3 region: CASSPDRGTDTQYF. The DNA of the CDR3 is TGTGCCAGCAGCCCCGACAGGGGCACAGATACGCAGTATTTT.

In the case of this clone: The germline gene is not matched at one end of the junction; a read error may be the cause. The chain couples TRBV5-6 to TRBJ1-2, with 9 nucleotides matching TRBD1. This CDR3 has 14 amino acids. The germline gives CDR1 SGHDT, CDR2 YYEEEE. CDR3 in amino acids: CASNLVGTGLGYTF. CDR3 DNA sequence: TGTGCCAGCAACTTGGTTGGGACAGGGCTGGGCTACACCTTC.

The gene calls are TRBV7-3 and TRBJ2-1; 9 nucleotides align to TRBD1. V dropped 4 bases and J dropped 8; count of bases not matched to a gene: 6. Germline lookup yields CDR1 SGHTA and CDR2 FQGTGA. This CDR3 comprises 14 residues. The CDR3 DNA sequence: TGTGCCAGCAGCTCGGGGACAGGGAGCGATGAGCAGTTCTTC. Translation gives CASSSGTGSDEQFF.

The rearrangement joins TRBV10-3 to TRBJ1-4; 8 bases line up with TRBD1. V lost 4 bases and J lost 0; bases outside the gene matches: 1. The CDR3 sequence is 15 residues long. The germline V gene encodes CDR1 ENHRY and CDR2 SYGVKD. CDR3 nucleotide sequence: TGTGCCATCAGTGCAGGGGGCACAACTAATGAAAAACTGTTTTTT. Its protein product is CAISAGGTTNEKLFF.

This chain joins TRBV4-1 and TRBJ2-7; 10 bases match TRBD2. The V gene's germline CDR1 is MGHRA and CDR2 YSYEKL. With 1 base clipped from V and 3 bases from J, the junction kept 6 bases outside the gene matches. CDR3 length equals 16 residues. This CDR3 is CASSQAPSGGDYEQYF. The CDR3 coding sequence is TGCGCCAGCAGCCAAGCCCCTAGCGGGGGAGACTACGAGCAGTACTTC.

In this sample, this clone turned up once. The V gene is TRBV5-4, the J gene TRBJ2-3; 8 bases are a match to TRBD2. Germline V CDR1 and CDR2: SGHNT, YYREEE (reference sequence). J was trimmed by 5 bases and V by 4 bases; bases with no gene match: 3. The CDR3 sequence is 13 residues long. The CDR3 here is CASSAGGGDTQYF. CDR3 bases: TGTGCCAGCAGCGCCGGGGGGGGAGATACGCAGTATTTT.

The genes are TRBV5-1 and TRBJ2-7; 7 nucleotides agree with TRBD2. The CDR3 contains 15 residues. After removal of 0 bases from V and 3 bases from J, the junction contained 6 bases not matched to a gene. Germline V gives CDR1 SGHRS, CDR2 YFSETQ. CDR3 in DNA: TGCGCCAGCAGCTTGGTTAGGCGGGGGTGCTACGAGCAGTACTTC. This encodes CASSLVRRGCYEQYF.

The chain has TRBV5-1 and TRBJ1-6; a possible D gene is TRBD1 (5 bases). The CDR3 totals 17 residues. Germline V gene sequence: CDR1 SGHRS, CDR2 YFSETQ. V lost 0 bases to trimming and J lost 0 bases, with 10 bases between them. The CDR3: CASSLARQSSYNSPLHF. In DNA form, the CDR3 reads TGCGCCAGCAGCTTGGCTCGACAGAGCTCCTATAATTCACCCCTCCACTTT.

The chain combines TRBV27 with TRBJ2-3, with 7 bases that match TRBD1. J lost 1 base, V lost 8 bases, and 3 bases had no gene match. The length of the CDR3 is 13 residues. CDR1 is MNHEY and CDR2 is SMNVEV in the germline V gene (reference sequence). The CDR3 sequence: CASGQAGTDTQYF. The DNA for the CDR3 is TGTGCCAGCGGACAGGCTGGCACAGATACGCAGTATTTT.

The chain couples TRBV7-8 to TRBJ1-6, with 9 bases lining up with TRBD1. The junction had 1 base not matched to a gene; V was cut back by 0 bases and J by 7 bases. The CDR3 sequence is 15 residues long. Germline V gene lookup returns CDR1 SGHVS and CDR2 FQNEAQ. The CDR3 sequence is CASSLAGQGNSPLHF. In DNA form, the CDR3 reads TGTGCCAGCAGCTTAGCTGGACAGGGGAATTCACCCCTCCACTTT.

J is TRBJ1-1 and V is TRBV2, with D possibly TRBD1 on 5 matching bases. This CDR3 contains 13 residues. V lost 10 bases, J lost 1 base, and 13 bases lay in between. Germline V CDR1 and CDR2: SNHLY, FYNNEI. This CDR3 reads CATERDRNTEAFF. The CDR3 DNA sequence: TGTGCCACCGAAAGAGACAGGAACACTGAAGCTTTCTTT.

The genes are TRBV10-1 and TRBJ2-3; D possibly corresponds to TRBD1 (6 bases). The CDR3 length is 14 residues. Deletions cut 2 bases from V and 4 bases from J, with 10 bases between. Germline V gives CDR1 WNHNN, CDR2 SYGVQD (reference sequence). The CDR3 loop reads CASSEGQSADTQYF. The DNA of the CDR3 is TGCGCCAGCAGTGAGGGACAGTCTGCAGATACGCAGTATTTT.

The V and J genes are TRBV29-1 and TRBJ1-2, with D tentatively TRBD1 (5 bases). CDR1 and CDR2 (germline): SQVTM, ANQGSEA. The CDR3 is 13 amino acids. V was shortened by 0 bases and J by 5 bases, with 10 bases between the two germline ends. CDR3 residues: CSVEDHRGYGYTF. The CDR3 DNA reads as TGCAGCGTTGAAGATCATAGGGGTTATGGCTACACCTTC.

CDR3 nucleotides: TGTGCCAGCTTAGGGACAGGGGATCCATATAGCAATCAGCCCCAGCATTTT. Its protein product is CASLGTGDPYSNQPQHF. The chain carries TRBV7-8 and TRBJ1-5; 10 nucleotides align to TRBD1. The CDR3 runs 17 residues. The V segment lost 8 bases and the J segment 0 bases; nucleotides outside the gene matches: 10. Germline CDR1 and CDR2: SGHVS and FQNEAQ.

The CDR3: CASSRTGMGGYTF. The CDR3 coding sequence is TGTGCCAGCAGCCGAACAGGGATGGGTGGCTACACCTTC. V is TRBV5-4 and J is TRBJ1-2, with D maybe TRBD1 (6 bases). The V end was cut by 4 bases, the J end by 7 bases, with 14 bases between. Germline values: CDR1 SGHNT, CDR2 YYREEE (reference sequence). This CDR3 has 13 amino acids.

This clone was counted once. The chain joins TRBV5-1 to TRBJ1-2; 8 positions match TRBD1. The V gene's germline CDR1 is SGHRS and CDR2 YFSETQ. CDR3 size: 14 residues. Losses at the gene ends were 5 bases for V and 4 bases for J; bases not matched to a gene: 7. CDR3 protein: CASRVGQEVYGYTF. DNA for the CDR3: TGCGCCAGCAGGGTGGGACAGGAGGTCTATGGCTACACCTTC.

V is TRBV7-3 and J is TRBJ2-2; 9 nucleotides line up with TRBD1. V gave up 5 bases and J gave up 3 bases; unmatched junction bases: 4. Germline loops: CDR1 SGHTA, CDR2 FQGTGA. The CDR3 is 15 residues long. CDR3 bases: TGTGCCAGCAGCCTCCGGGACAGGGACACCGGGGAGCTGTTTTTT. Residues: CASSLRDRDTGELFF.

This clone appeared once. The chain is built from TRBV5-1 and TRBJ1-4, with 7 positions matching TRBD1. CDR1 and CDR2 from the germline V gene are SGHRS and YFSETQ. This CDR3 is 15 amino acids long. V lost 4 bases, J lost 3 bases, and 6 bases stayed unmatched. The CDR3 nucleotides are TGCGCCAGCAGCCTGGAGGGACAGTCTAATGAAAAACTGTTTTTT. Translated, it gives CASSLEGQSNEKLFF.

This clone is a singleton in its sample. The chain joins TRBV25-1 to TRBJ1-2; tentatively, D is TRBD1 (6 bases). CDR3 length: 17 amino acids. The germline V gene has CDR1 MGHDK and CDR2 SYGVNS. With 4 bases removed from V and 4 bases from J, the gap between germline ends came to 22 bases. The CDR3 region is CASSAGGDKIFFYGYTF. The CDR3 DNA follows: TGTGCCAGCAGTGCGGGAGGGGACAAAATCTTTTTCTATGGCTACACCTTC.

V is TRBV4-1 and J is TRBJ1-5; no definite D call. The CDR3 consists of 18 residues. V lost 1 base to trimming and J lost 0 bases, with 16 bases between them. Germline values: CDR1 MGHRA, CDR2 YSYEKL. CDR3 nucleotides: TGCGCCAGCAGCCAAGTCGACATGGGTTTCAGTAGCAATCAGCCCCAGCATTTT. It specifies CASSQVDMGFSSNQPQHF.

In DNA form, the CDR3 reads TGCAGCGTTGACCTCCCCCCGGGGGAAAACACTGAAGCTTTCTTT. Translation gives CSVDLPPGENTEAFF. The chain uses TRBV29-1 and TRBJ1-1, with a possible D match to TRBD1 (5 bases). The CDR3 sequence is 15 residues long. With 3 bases removed from V and 2 bases from J, the gap between germline ends came to 16 bases. Germline CDR1 reads SQVTM; CDR2 reads ANQGSEA.

The gene calls are TRBV20-1 and TRBJ2-7; D ambiguous. CDR3 size: 11 residues. The V end lost 0 bases, the J end lost 3 bases, and 3 bases lay between the germline ends. Germline CDR1 and CDR2: DFQATT and SNEGSKA (reference sequence). As DNA, the CDR3 is TGCAGTGCTAGAGACCTCTACGAGCAGTACTTC. It translates to CSARDLYEQYF.

This clone is a singleton in its sample. The rearrangement uses TRBV5-6 and TRBJ1-6; 7 nucleotides line up with TRBD1. This CDR3 has 17 amino acids. V trimming: 0 bases; J trimming: 1 base; junction bases outside the gene matches: 4. From germline, CDR1 is SGHDT and CDR2 YYEEEE. CDR3 sequence reads: CASSLGTGVSYNSPLHF. The CDR3 DNA follows: TGTGCCAGCAGCTTGGGTACAGGGGTGTCCTATAATTCACCCCTCCACTTT.

The rearrangement uses TRBV10-3 and TRBJ1-5, with 7 bases identical to TRBD1. Germline values: CDR1 ENHRY, CDR2 SYGVKD. This CDR3 comprises 16 residues. J was trimmed by 2 bases and V by 4 bases; bases with no gene match: 8. CDR3 sequence reads: CAISARQGEGNQPQHF. The DNA of the CDR3 is TGTGCCATCAGTGCTCGACAGGGAGAAGGCAATCAGCCCCAGCATTTT.

Note on this clone: The same CDR3 is also encoded by other DNA sequences in this sample. V gene TRBV7-6 combines with J gene TRBJ1-5; a weak D match, TRBD1 (5 bases). V dropped 5 bases and J dropped 6 bases, with 20 bases sitting between them. CDR1 is SGHVS and CDR2 is FNYEAQ in the germline V gene. CDR3 size: 16 residues. The chain's CDR3 is CASSQSGTLGGQPQHF. CDR3 nucleotides: TGTGCCAGCAGCCAATCCGGGACTCTCGGTGGTCAGCCCCAGCATTTT.

The chain uses TRBV10-3 and TRBJ2-2; TRBD2 might be the D (6 bases). V was cut by 4 bases and J by 0 bases, with 6 bases left in between. The CDR3 extends over 14 amino acids. Germline V gives CDR1 ENHRY, CDR2 SYGVKD. The CDR3 protein is CAISAGANTGELFF. CDR3 coding DNA: TGTGCCATCAGTGCGGGGGCGAACACCGGGGAGCTGTTTTTT.

The sample holds a few counts of this clone. The chain has TRBV7-2 and TRBJ2-7, with 13 bases identical to TRBD2. V dropped 5 bases and J dropped 7; count of bases not matched to a gene: 8. The CDR3 covers 15 residues. The V gene's germline CDR1 is SGHTA and CDR2 FQGNSA. In nucleotides, the CDR3 is TGTGCCAGCAGCCCGCGGACTAGCGGGGGACCTGAGCAGTACTTC. Protein: CASSPRTSGGPEQYF. The full variable domain, in which reference TRBV7-2 and TRBJ2-7 provide the parts outside the CDR3, is GAGVSQSPSNKVTEKGKDVELRCDPISGHTALYWYRQSLGQGLEFLIYFQGNSAPDKSGLPSDRFSAERTGGSVSTLTIQRTQQEDSAVYLCASSPRTSGGPEQYFGPGTRLTVT.